This T cell receptor beta chain was captured by sequencing in a study of OX40 agonist ivuxolimab in advanced cancers. About the study: Ivuxolimab doses were 0.01, 0.1, 0.3, 1.5, 3 or 10 mg/kg every 2 weeks. Patients were roughly 87% male with ages roughly 20 to 85, mean around 61. Study conclusions and caveats: Compared with others, partial responders at 0.1-3.0 mg/kg displayed clonal expansion among the lowest. At 0.1 to 3.0 mg/kg, CD4+ and CD8+ blood T cells expanded clonally by week 6.

As regards this clone: Antigen unknown.

Assay used: immunoSEQ multiplex PCR; TCRdb lists only in-frame clones, some missing. This table has tens of thousands of clones, roughly 88% appearing once. V was clipped by 3 bases and J by 8 bases, with 16 bases between them. The CDR3 contains 14 residues. From germline, CDR1 is SGHVS and CDR2 FNYEAQ. This clonotype was sampled from an adult with an advanced solid tumor such as melanoma, head and neck, liver or kidney cancer. The chain links TRBV7-6 to TRBJ1-2; a possible D gene is TRBD1 (5 bases). This specimen consisted of CD4+ or CD8+ T cells sorted from blood, obtained in a trial of the OX40 agonist ivuxolimab. The CDR3 nucleotides are TGTGCCAGCAGCTTGTCCCTCGGGGGAACAGGCTACACCTTC. Amino acid sequence: CASSLSLGGTGYTF.